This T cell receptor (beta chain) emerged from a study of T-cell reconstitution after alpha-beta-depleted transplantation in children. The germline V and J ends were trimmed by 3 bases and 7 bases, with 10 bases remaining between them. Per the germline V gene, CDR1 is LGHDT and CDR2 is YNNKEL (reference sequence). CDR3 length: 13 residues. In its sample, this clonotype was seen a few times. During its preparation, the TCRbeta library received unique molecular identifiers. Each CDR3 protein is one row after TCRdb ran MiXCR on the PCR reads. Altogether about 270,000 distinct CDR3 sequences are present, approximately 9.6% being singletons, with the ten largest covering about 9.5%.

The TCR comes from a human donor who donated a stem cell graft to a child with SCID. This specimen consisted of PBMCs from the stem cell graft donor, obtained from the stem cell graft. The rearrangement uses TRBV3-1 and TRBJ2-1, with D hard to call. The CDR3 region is CASSHTGRNEQFF. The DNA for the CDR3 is TGTGCCAGCAGCCATACTGGACGGAATGAGCAGTTCTTC.